Below, 17 T cell receptor beta chains from the same sample are listed, as sequenced in a study of T cells after yellow fever vaccination. MiXCR was run by TCRdb on the 5' RACE reads, yielding one entry per CDR3 protein. The sample consists of under 400,000 distinct CDR3 sequences, approximately 12% of them appearing once. The source material was CD4+ T cells sorted from PBMCs, sampled 15 days after the yellow fever booster vaccination. The receptors here all came from a man aged 18 to 30 who received the YFV17D yellow fever vaccine.

This clonotype was detected only a few times. The rearrangement links TRBV11-2 to TRBJ1-2; no clear D. The ends were cut back, 0 bases at V and 4 bases at J, with 12 bases in the middle. CDR3 length: 15 amino acids. Germline V gives CDR1 SGHAT, CDR2 FQNNGV. As DNA, the CDR3 is TGTGCCAGCAGCTTAGAAGGGTCACTAGTCTATGGCTACACCTTC. Amino acid sequence: CASSLEGSLVYGYTF.

This chain joins TRBV7-3 and TRBJ2-1, with TRBD1 matching over 8 bases. This CDR3 contains 15 residues. Germline values: CDR1 SGHTA, CDR2 FQGTGA. J was trimmed by 4 bases and V by 1 base; bases with no gene match: 3. CDR3 sequence: CASSLSGQGYNEQFF. Written as DNA, the CDR3 is TGTGCCAGCAGCTTAAGTGGACAGGGTTACAATGAGCAGTTCTTC.

J is TRBJ2-5 and V is TRBV29-1, with a possible D match to TRBD1 (8 bases). The length of the CDR3 is 13 residues. CDR1 is SQVTM, CDR2 ANQGSEA, per germline. Trimming took 6 bases from V and 5 from J, leaving 16 bases between them. Written as DNA, the CDR3 is TGCAGCGTCCCGAAACAGGGGGGGGAGACCCAGTACTTC. It codes for CSVPKQGGETQYF.

This clonotype showed up many times. The J gene is TRBJ2-1, the V gene TRBV27, with TRBD1 matching over 10 bases. Unmatched junction bases numbered 9, after V lost 6 bases and J lost 7 bases. The CDR3 consists of 15 residues. Germline V lookup: CDR1 MNHEY, CDR2 SMNVEV (reference sequence). This CDR3 reads CASRLPGQGNNEQFF. CDR3 coding DNA: TGTGCCAGCAGGCTACCGGGACAGGGGAATAATGAGCAGTTCTTC.

This clonotype has ten or more counts. This sequence joins TRBV3-1 and TRBJ1-6; 10 positions match TRBD1. V was clipped by 6 bases and J by 7 bases; unmatched bases: 3. CDR1 and CDR2 (germline): LGHDT, YNNKEL (reference sequence). CDR3 size: 14 residues. The CDR3 DNA sequence: TGTGCCAGCAGTCGGACAGGGGGGAATTCACCCCTCCACTTT. Translated, it gives CASSRTGGNSPLHF.

This chain uses TRBV12-3 or TRBV12-4 with TRBJ2-1; D may be TRBD1 or TRBD2 (5 bases each). The V end lost 5 bases, the J end lost 6 bases, and 14 bases lay between the germline ends. The CDR3 has 14 residues. The CDR3 here is CASSRMGVLNEQFF. CDR3 nucleotide sequence: TGTGCCAGCAGTCGGATGGGGGTCCTCAATGAGCAGTTCTTC.

This clonotype was seen many times. This chain links TRBV4-1 with TRBJ2-5, with a weak D call TRBD2 (5 bases). CDR1 is MGHRA, CDR2 YSYEKL, per germline. Deletions cut 4 bases from V and 1 base from J, with 10 bases between. The length of the CDR3 is 14 residues. CDR3 DNA: TGCGCCAGCAGCCCCAGGAGCGGCCAAGAGACCCAGTACTTC. The encoded protein is CASSPRSGQETQYF.

This clonotype has just a few counts. J is TRBJ1-6 and V is TRBV6-5; 8 bases are a match to TRBD1. Germline CDR1 is MNHEY and CDR2 is SVGAGI. The CDR3 sequence is 13 residues long. V was pared by 4 bases and J by 8 bases, with 1 base of the junction left unmatched. The CDR3, as DNA: TGTGCCAGCAGTTCGACAGGGGATTCACCCCTCCACTTT. Its protein is CASSSTGDSPLHF.

This clonotype has a count of ten or more. A junction end diverges from the germline sequence, so it may reflect a read error. CDR3 residues: CASSLVGRGETQYF. CDR3 bases: TGTGCCAGCAGCTTGGTAGGGCGGGGGGAGACCCAGTACTTC. The J gene is TRBJ2-5, the V gene TRBV5-1; 7 bases align to TRBD2. CDR3 length: 14 residues. The germline V gene has CDR1 SGHRS and CDR2 YFSETQ.

This clonotype was counted a few times. In DNA form, the CDR3 reads TGTGCCATCAGCAGCCCCCCGGGTCGGGAGACCCAGTACTTC. Protein: CAISSPPGRETQYF. This chain links TRBV10-3 with TRBJ2-5; D is ambiguous. Germline assignment: CDR1 ENHRY and CDR2 SYGVKD. V was pared by 6 bases and J by 5 bases, with 16 bases between. The CDR3 is made up of 14 amino acids.

V is TRBV6-6 and J is TRBJ1-4; 8 nucleotides line up with TRBD1. Germline trimming cut 2 bases from V and 7 bases from J; bases unmatched to any gene: 21. CDR1 is MNHNY, CDR2 SVGAGI, per germline (reference sequence). CDR3 length equals 20 residues. Here the CDR3 DNA reads TGTGCCAGCAGTTACCCCTCTGTGAGGACAGGGTCTTTCTTGGGTGAAAAACTGTTTTTT. This sequence encodes CASSYPSVRTGSFLGEKLFF.

DNA for the CDR3: TGCAGTGCTAGGATACTGACAGGGTCCGACGAGCAGTACTTC. This encodes CSARILTGSDEQYF. The chain combines TRBV20-1 with TRBJ2-7, with 7 bases matching TRBD1. CDR1 and CDR2 (germline): DFQATT, SNEGSKA (reference sequence). The ends lost 3 bases at V and 5 bases at J; junction bases unmatched: 10. CDR3 length equals 14 residues.

The chain recombines TRBV20-1 with TRBJ1-1; D is undetermined. The CDR3 has 11 residues. Trimming left V 3 bases short and J 8 bases short, with 10 bases between. Germline values: CDR1 DFQATT, CDR2 SNEGSKA (reference sequence). The CDR3, as DNA: TGCAGTGCTAGCGGGGTTCAGGAAGCTTTCTTT. As protein: CSASGVQEAFF.

A few counts support this clonotype. CDR3 bases: TGTGCCAGCAGTGAACAGGGAGTGGACTATGGCTACACCTTC. As protein: CASSEQGVDYGYTF. The chain employs TRBV2 and TRBJ1-2, with a possible D match to TRBD1 (5 bases). Germline V lookup: CDR1 SNHLY, CDR2 FYNNEI. Trimming cost V 2 bases and J 3 bases, with 10 bases left between them. This CDR3 region has 14 residues.

A few counts support this clonotype. The rearrangement uses TRBV7-2 and TRBJ1-2; no reliable D call. V was shortened by 1 base and J by 2 bases, with 11 bases between the two germline ends. The CDR3 has 15 residues. Germline assignment: CDR1 SGHTA and CDR2 FQGNSA. CDR3 loop: CASSLEPGENYGYTF. The CDR3 DNA reads TGTGCCAGCAGCTTAGAGCCGGGCGAAAACTATGGCTACACCTTC.

The chain is built from TRBV4-2 and TRBJ1-1; 8 positions match TRBD1. CDR3 size: 14 residues. V gave up 0 bases and J gave up 11 bases; unmatched junction bases: 8. Germline values: CDR1 LGHNA, CDR2 YNFKEQ. The CDR3 DNA follows: TGTGCCAGCAGCCAAGATGGGACAGGCCAAAGGGCTTTCTTT. Amino acid sequence: CASSQDGTGQRAFF.

The rearrangement uses TRBV15 and TRBJ2-5; no clear D gene. V was trimmed by 0 bases and J by 7 bases, leaving 6 bases between them. The length of the CDR3 is 12 residues. Germline V gene lookup returns CDR1 LNHNV and CDR2 YYDKDF (reference sequence). CDR3 nucleotides: TGTGCCACCAGCAGAGATATTGGGACCCAGTACTTC. Translation: CATSRDIGTQYF.